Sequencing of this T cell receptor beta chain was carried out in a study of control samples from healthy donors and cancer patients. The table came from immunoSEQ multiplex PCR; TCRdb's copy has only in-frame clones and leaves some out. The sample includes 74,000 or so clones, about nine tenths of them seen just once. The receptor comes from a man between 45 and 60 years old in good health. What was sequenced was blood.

CDR3 protein: CASSVGGAQETQYF. The CDR3 DNA sequence: TGTGCCAGCAGCGTCGGGGGGGCCCAAGAGACCCAGTACTTC. V gene TRBV9 combines with J gene TRBJ2-5; 8 bases align to TRBD2. V shed 2 bases and J 1 base; nucleotides not matched to a gene: 1. The CDR3 sequence is 14 residues long. The germline V gene encodes CDR1 SGDLS and CDR2 YYNGEE.